Below are 21 T cell receptor beta chains sequenced from a single sample in a study of memory CD4+ T cells and cytomegalovirus serostatus. The sort gate was single viable CD3+CD4+CD8-CD45RO+ cells for memory CD4+ T cells. Data came from immunoSEQ multiplex PCR; TCRdb stores just in-frame clones and leaves some out. Of roughly 50,000 clones in the sample, approximately 80% were seen once. Sequenced sample: memory CD4+ T cells from blood. These receptors originate from an adult in good health and CMV-seronegative.

The chain couples TRBV5-1 to TRBJ2-3, with D unclear. Germline values: CDR1 SGHRS, CDR2 YFSETQ. The CDR3 totals 13 residues. V lost 0 bases to trimming and J lost 4 bases, with 6 bases between them. CDR3 sequence: CASSLDGSDTQYF. Here the CDR3 DNA reads TGCGCCAGCAGCTTGGATGGCTCAGATACGCAGTATTTT.

The V and J genes are TRBV19 and TRBJ1-5, with TRBD1 matching 9 bases. The CDR3 spans 15 residues. From germline, CDR1 is LNHDA and CDR2 SQIVND (reference sequence). J gave up 0 bases and V 7 bases, and 4 bases lay outside the gene matches. CDR3 in amino acids: CASTPDRGSNQPQHF. CDR3 coding DNA: TGTGCCAGTACCCCGGACAGGGGTAGCAATCAGCCCCAGCATTTT.

The chain links TRBV11-2 to TRBJ2-1; D gene ambiguous. The CDR3 loop spans 13 amino acids. V lost 0 bases to trimming and J lost 6 bases, with 6 bases between them. Germline V CDR1 and CDR2: SGHAT, FQNNGV. In DNA form, the CDR3 reads TGTGCCAGCAGCTTAGATCCCCCCAATGAGCAGTTCTTC. As protein: CASSLDPPNEQFF.

The chain uses TRBV7-8 and TRBJ2-3; 11 positions match TRBD2. The CDR3 contains 16 residues. After removal of 7 bases from V and 1 base from J, the junction contained 7 bases not matched to a gene. Germline V lookup: CDR1 SGHVS, CDR2 FQNEAQ. This CDR3 reads CASTPQTSGGTDTQYF. In DNA, the CDR3 is TGTGCCAGCACCCCGCAGACTAGCGGGGGCACAGATACGCAGTATTTT.

The genes are TRBV5-1 and TRBJ1-5; tentative D call: TRBD1 (6 bases). The CDR3 is 14 residues long. Deletions cut 4 bases from V and 7 bases from J, with 15 bases between. Germline lookup yields CDR1 SGHRS and CDR2 YFSETQ. Here the CDR3 reads CASSPTGLEQPQHF. CDR3 DNA sequence: TGCGCCAGCAGCCCTACAGGGCTTGAACAGCCCCAGCATTTT.

This chain links TRBV29-1 with TRBJ1-1; 8 bases are a match to TRBD1. The CDR3 extends over 15 amino acids. CDR1 is SQVTM, CDR2 ANQGSEA, per germline. Trimming at V came to 7 bases and at J to 3 bases, leaving 13 bases not matched to a gene. The CDR3 bases are TGCAGCGCTCCCCGAGAGACAGGGGTATACACTGAAGCTTTCTTT. This translates into CSAPRETGVYTEAFF.

This rearrangement joins TRBV4-2 to TRBJ2-7; TRBD1 matches at 8 bases. The CDR3 loop spans 16 amino acids. The germline V gene encodes CDR1 LGHNA and CDR2 YNFKEQ. J was trimmed by 3 bases and V by 1 base; bases with no gene match: 8. CDR3 coding DNA: TGTGCCAGCAGCCAAGGCCCGATGGGGACAGGCTACGAGCAGTACTTC. The encoded protein is CASSQGPMGTGYEQYF.

This clone occurred a few times. DNA for the CDR3: TGTGCCAGCAGCTTAGGAATAAGAACTGAAGCTTTCTTT. Its protein is CASSLGIRTEAFF. V usage is TRBV7-2 and J usage is TRBJ1-1; D not certain. V was shortened by 1 base and J by 5 bases, with 8 bases between the two germline ends. Germline values: CDR1 SGHTA, CDR2 FQGNSA. The CDR3 sequence is 13 residues long.

The chain carries TRBV13 and TRBJ1-2; possible D gene TRBD1, 6 bases. The CDR3 totals 15 residues. In germline, CDR1 is PRHDT, CDR2 FYEKMQ (reference sequence). Between the trimmed V and J ends, which lost 6 bases and 2 bases, there was a span of 16 bases. In DNA form, the CDR3 reads TGTGCCAGCAGGCAGGGGACTGCTGCCAACTATGGCTACACCTTC. Translated, it gives CASRQGTAANYGYTF.

The chain links TRBV6-1 to TRBJ2-7, with a weak D call TRBD1 (5 bases). This CDR3 region has 13 residues. Between the trimmed V and J ends, which lost 11 bases and 2 bases, there was a span of 16 bases. Per the germline V gene, CDR1 is MNHNS and CDR2 is SASEGT. The DNA of the CDR3 is TGTGCCCCTCGATCCAGGGCCCCCTACGAGCAGTACTTC. It encodes CAPRSRAPYEQYF.

The chain carries TRBV5-6 and TRBJ2-1; no clear D gene. The CDR3 contains 14 residues. Trimming stripped 3 bases from V and 3 bases from J, with 10 bases between. Germline CDR1 SGHDT, CDR2 YYEEEE. In DNA, the CDR3 is TGTGCCAGCAGCTCCTGGGTCGTCTACAATGAGCAGTTCTTC. It codes for CASSSWVVYNEQFF. Variable domain in full (rest from reference TRBV5-6 and TRBJ2-1): DAGVTQSPTHLIKTRGQQVTLRCSPKSGHDTVSWYQQALGQGPQFIFQYYEEEERQRGNFPDRFSGHQFPNYSSELNVNALLLGDSALYLCASSSWVVYNEQFFGPGTRLTVL.

The J gene is TRBJ1-5, the V gene TRBV7-8, with D possibly being TRBD1 (6 bases). CDR1 is SGHVS and CDR2 is FQNEAQ in the germline V gene. Trimming took 4 bases from V and 5 from J, leaving 15 bases between them. This CDR3 region has 15 residues. CDR3 residues: CASSSGGQGYQPQHF. CDR3 in DNA: TGTGCCAGCAGCTCCGGGGGCCAGGGGTATCAGCCCCAGCATTTT.

The chain links TRBV7-2 to TRBJ1-5; a weak D match, TRBD1 (5 bases). The CDR3 spans 13 residues. Germline CDR1 SGHTA, CDR2 FQGNSA. The V end was cut by 1 base, the J end by 11 bases, with 12 bases between. CDR3 residues: CASSLERGRAQHF. The CDR3 region has the DNA TGTGCCAGCAGCTTAGAAAGGGGAAGGGCCCAGCATTTT.

In this sample, this clone turned up once. The chain combines TRBV9 with TRBJ1-2; D remains unclear. In germline, CDR1 is SGDLS, CDR2 YYNGEE. The V end was cut by 4 bases, the J end by 3 bases, with 19 bases between. This CDR3 comprises 16 residues. CDR3 in amino acids: CASSPQAAGSHYGYTF. The CDR3 region has the DNA TGTGCCAGCAGCCCTCAGGCGGCAGGCAGCCACTATGGCTACACCTTC.

The rearrangement links TRBV2 to TRBJ1-6; D unresolved. The CDR3 consists of 15 residues. Germline V lookup: CDR1 SNHLY, CDR2 FYNNEI. The V end was cut by 7 bases, the J end by 0 bases, with 10 bases between. CDR3 sequence: CASKLASSYNSPLHF. CDR3 sequence (DNA): TGTGCCAGCAAGTTAGCCAGCTCCTATAATTCACCCCTCCACTTT.

The gene calls are TRBV28 and TRBJ2-5; 11 bases are shared with TRBD1. V dropped 5 bases and J dropped 3; count of bases not matched to a gene: 8. Per the germline V gene, CDR1 is MDHEN and CDR2 is SYDVKM. The CDR3 runs 16 residues. This CDR3 is CASSKWDRGREETQYF. CDR3 sequence (DNA): TGTGCCAGCAGTAAATGGGACAGGGGGAGGGAAGAGACCCAGTACTTC.

This chain joins TRBV7-3 and TRBJ2-3, with 15 bases aligning to TRBD2. The CDR3 loop spans 16 amino acids. J was trimmed by 4 bases and V by 5 bases; bases with no gene match: 4. Germline CDR1 is SGHTA and CDR2 is FQGTGA. As DNA, the CDR3 is TGTGCCAGCAGCCGGACTAGCGGGAGGGCGGCAGATACGCAGTATTTT. Translating it yields CASSRTSGRAADTQYF.

The CDR3, as DNA: TGTGCCAGCAGTGTAGGCGGGAATGGTCGCAATGAGCAGTTCTTC. Protein sequence: CASSVGGNGRNEQFF. V is TRBV6-1 and J is TRBJ2-1; possible D gene TRBD2, 6 bases. V lost 4 bases to trimming and J lost 6 bases, with 16 bases between them. The CDR3 is 15 amino acids. Looked up from germline, CDR1 is MNHNS and CDR2 is SASEGT.

This chain's CDR3 is CASSLHPDLATEAFF. CDR3 bases: TGCGCCAGCAGCCTTCACCCCGACCTGGCGACTGAAGCTTTCTTT. The chain has TRBV5-1 and TRBJ1-1; D unclear. This CDR3 contains 15 residues. Germline V gene lookup returns CDR1 SGHRS and CDR2 YFSETQ. The V end lost 4 bases, the J end lost 5 bases, and 18 bases lay between the germline ends. The full variable domain, completed using reference TRBV5-1 and TRBJ1-1, is KAGVTQTPRYLIKTRGQQVTLSCSPISGHRSVSWYQQTPGQGLQFLFEYFSETQRNKGNFPGRFSGRQFSNSRSEMNVSTLELGDSALYLCASSLHPDLATEAFFGQGTRLTVV.

The chain uses TRBV18 and TRBJ2-1; 7 bases align to TRBD2. The V and J ends lost 3 bases and 0 bases, in that order; junction bases with no gene match: 2. Germline V gives CDR1 KGHSH, CDR2 LQKENI. The CDR3 spans 15 residues. CDR3 protein: CASSPGTTSYNEQFF. CDR3 in DNA: TGTGCCAGCTCACCCGGGACTACCTCCTACAATGAGCAGTTCTTC.

V and J are TRBV2 and TRBJ1-1; no definite D call. CDR3 length: 14 residues. V was clipped by 6 bases and J by 5 bases, with 16 bases between them. CDR1 is SNHLY and CDR2 is FYNNEI in the germline V gene. This CDR3 is CASSPGPVRTEAFF. CDR3 nucleotide sequence: TGTGCCAGCAGCCCGGGCCCGGTCAGGACTGAAGCTTTCTTT.